The TCR beta chain described here comes from a study of cytomegalovirus exposure and HLA in healthy donors. Study findings and constraints: High sensitivity and specificity were reportedly achieved when the classifier diagnosed cytomegalovirus status. Most TCR sequences were rare, but some public TCRs occurred in many donors.

On this clone itself: The antigen is undetermined.

Libraries were prepared by immunoSEQ multiplex PCR; TCRdb keeps only in-frame clonotypes and omits some of them. The sample lists some 80,000 clones; approximately 95% were seen once. Sequencing was performed on PBMCs. The clonotype was recovered from a woman younger than 30 in good health and CMV-seronegative.

The CDR3 spells CASSLASGGGSSYNEQFF. For the CDR3, the DNA is TGTGCCAGCAGCTTGGCTAGCGGGGGGGGGAGCTCCTACAATGAGCAGTTCTTC. The rearrangement joins TRBV5-4 to TRBJ2-1; 12 positions agree with TRBD2. This CDR3 spans 18 amino acids. Germline V gives CDR1 SGHNT, CDR2 YYREEE (reference sequence). The V and J ends lost 0 bases and 0 bases, in that order; junction bases with no gene match: 4.